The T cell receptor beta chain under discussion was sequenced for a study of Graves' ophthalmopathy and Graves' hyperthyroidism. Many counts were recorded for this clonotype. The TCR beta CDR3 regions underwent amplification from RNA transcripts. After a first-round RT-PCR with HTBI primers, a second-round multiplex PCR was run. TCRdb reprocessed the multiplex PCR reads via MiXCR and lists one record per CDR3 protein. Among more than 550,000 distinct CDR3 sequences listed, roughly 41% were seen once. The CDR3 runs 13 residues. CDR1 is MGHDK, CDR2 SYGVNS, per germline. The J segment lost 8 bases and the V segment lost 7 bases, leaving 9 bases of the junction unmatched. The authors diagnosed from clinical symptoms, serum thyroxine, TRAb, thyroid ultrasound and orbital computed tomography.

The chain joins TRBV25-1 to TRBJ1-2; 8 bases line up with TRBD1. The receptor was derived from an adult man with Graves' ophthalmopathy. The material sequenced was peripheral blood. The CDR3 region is CASTQDREGGYTF. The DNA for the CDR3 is TGTGCCAGCACTCAGGACAGGGAAGGGGGCTACACCTTC.